This is a list of T cell receptor beta chains from one sample in a study of cytomegalovirus exposure and HLA in healthy donors. This table comes from immunoSEQ multiplex PCR, and its TCRdb copy is limited to in-frame clones, with some not included. The sample lists about 160,000 clones, approximately 80% occurring once. The specimen was PBMCs. The origin of the receptors is a man aged 25-45 years in good health and CMV-seropositive. The CDR3 runs from the conserved cysteine through the conserved F or W. D genes are given only for firm matches. The listing skips clone size in some rows; elsewhere it reads once, few, many or a size class.

cdr3_nt	cdr3_aa	clone_size	d_call	v_call	j_call
TGTGCCAGCTCACCCTACGAAGGACAGGGCAGCCGGAACTATGGCTACACCTTC	CASSPYEGQGSRNYGYTF	-	TRBD1	TRBV18	TRBJ1-2
TGCGCCAGCAGCTTGGGCTGGGGAGTTACGGCGGGGGGGCGCGAGACCCAGTACTTC	CASSLGWGVTAGGRETQYF	-	TRBD2	TRBV5-1	TRBJ2-5
TGTGCCAGCAGTCTCCTGGACAGGGTTCGAACTGAAGCTTTCTTT	CASSLLDRVRTEAFF	-	TRBD1	TRBV27	TRBJ1-1
TGTGCCAGCTCACAACAGAACACTGAAGCTTTCTTT	CASSQQNTEAFF	-	-	TRBV18	TRBJ1-1
TGTGCCAGCAGTGGAGCGGGCCTATATGAGTACTTC	CASSGAGLYEYF	-	-	TRBV27	TRBJ2-7
TGTGCCTGGAGCGCACTAGCGGGGGGGCATGATACGCAGTATTTT	CAWSALAGGHDTQYF	-	TRBD2	TRBV30	TRBJ2-3
TGTGCCAGCACCTGGGCCGATTACGAGCAGTACTTC	CASTWADYEQYF	-	-	TRBV6-1	TRBJ2-7
TGTGCCAGCAGTGAACAGGGCTCCTACAATGAGCAGTTCTTC	CASSEQGSYNEQFF	-	-	TRBV6-1	TRBJ2-1
TGCGCCAGCAGCTTGGAGGCGGCGAGGTGGGAAGAGACCCAGTACTTC	CASSLEAARWEETQYF	-	-	TRBV5-1	TRBJ2-5
TGTGCCAGCAGACGGACAGGGGGCTACCAGCCCCAGCATTTT	CASRRTGGYQPQHF	few	TRBD1	TRBV6-5	TRBJ1-5
TGTGCCAGCAGCTTACGCAGGGACAATCAGCCCCAGCATTTT	CASSLRRDNQPQHF	-	-	TRBV7-2	TRBJ1-5
TGTGCCAGCAGCTTGGACGGGAACTATGGCTACACCTTC	CASSLDGNYGYTF	-	-	TRBV5-4	TRBJ1-2
TGTGCCAGCAGCCCACGTAGACAGGGGGCAACGTACGAGCAGTACTTC	CASSPRRQGATYEQYF	-	TRBD1	TRBV7-8	TRBJ2-7
TGTGCCAGCAACGAACAGGGGGCGGTTGCTGAAGCTTTCTTT	CASNEQGAVAEAFF	-	TRBD1	TRBV7-9	TRBJ1-1
TGTGCCAGCAGGCTGGCGGGGTTTGGTTACAATGAGCAGTTCTTC	CASRLAGFGYNEQFF	-	-	TRBV28	TRBJ2-1
TGTGCCAGCAGTTCAGGGCTGTATCAGCCCCAGCATTTT	CASSSGLYQPQHF	-	-	TRBV28	TRBJ1-5
TGTGCCACCTTAGACAGACTGAACATTCAGTACTTC	CATLDRLNIQYF	-	-	TRBV7-9	TRBJ2-4